The 13 T cell receptor beta chains in this list originate from one sample, sequenced in a study of technical replicates of blood from several donors. Assay: immunoSEQ multiplex PCR; the TCRdb copy retains only in-frame clones and omits some. Among some 71,000 clones listed, around 97% were seen once. The specimen sequenced was T cells isolated from PBMCs. The receptors shown here come from a human donor in good health.

The CDR3 nucleotides are TGCGCCAGCAGCCATGTGGACAGCTTCTCCTACGAGCAGTACTTC. Its translation: CASSHVDSFSYEQYF. This chain links TRBV5-1 with TRBJ2-7; D is perhaps TRBD1 (6 bases). V was trimmed by 4 bases and J by 0 bases, leaving 14 bases between them. Germline V CDR1 and CDR2: SGHRS, YFSETQ. The CDR3 has 15 residues. The whole variable domain, filled in from reference TRBV5-1 and TRBJ2-7, reads KAGVTQTPRYLIKTRGQQVTLSCSPISGHRSVSWYQQTPGQGLQFLFEYFSETQRNKGNFPGRFSGRQFSNSRSEMNVSTLELGDSALYLCASSHVDSFSYEQYFGPGTRLTVT.

The chain couples TRBV5-1 to TRBJ2-1; the match to TRBD2 covers 7 bases. Germline V gives CDR1 SGHRS, CDR2 YFSETQ. V shed 1 base, J shed 4 bases, and the junction held 5 bases outside the gene matches. The CDR3 covers 15 residues. The CDR3 protein is CASSLREGSYNEQFF. As DNA, the CDR3 is TGCGCCAGCAGCTTGAGGGAGGGTAGTTACAATGAGCAGTTCTTC.

In this sample, this clone turned up once. CDR3 nucleotides: TGTGCCAGCAGCTACAGGGAGGGCCAGCCCCAGCATTTT. The encoded protein is CASSYREGQPQHF. V is TRBV28 and J is TRBJ1-5; D is perhaps TRBD1 (6 bases). This CDR3 comprises 13 residues. The germline V gene encodes CDR1 MDHEN and CDR2 SYDVKM. The V end was cut by 6 bases, the J end by 7 bases, with 13 bases between.

As DNA, the CDR3 is TGTGCCAGCAGTCCACCAGCGGGGGGCGGCTATGGCTACACCTTC. This encodes CASSPPAGGGYGYTF. The chain uses TRBV28 and TRBJ1-2; weak D call: TRBD1 (6 bases). This CDR3 is 15 amino acids long. V shed 5 bases and J shed 4 bases, with 17 bases lying between them. Per the germline V gene, CDR1 is MDHEN and CDR2 is SYDVKM.

This chain uses TRBV29-1 with TRBJ2-1; D perhaps matches TRBD2 (5 bases). The CDR3 runs to 14 residues. V was trimmed by 3 bases and J by 0 bases, leaving 9 bases between them. The germline V gene encodes CDR1 SQVTM and CDR2 ANQGSEA. The CDR3 here is CSVDTSGSYNEQFF. CDR3 coding DNA: TGCAGCGTTGATACCAGCGGCTCCTACAATGAGCAGTTCTTC.

The rearrangement joins TRBV19 to TRBJ2-7; D call uncertain. This CDR3 contains 13 residues. Germline loops: CDR1 LNHDA, CDR2 SQIVND (reference sequence). V lost 5 bases, J lost 2 bases, and 10 bases lay in between. The CDR3 DNA follows: TGTGCCAGTAGTCCCGGCAGGACCTACGAGCAGTACTTC. Translated, it gives CASSPGRTYEQYF.

This chain connects TRBV5-1 to TRBJ2-2; weak D call: TRBD2 (6 bases). Germline CDR1 and CDR2: SGHRS and YFSETQ. With 4 bases removed from V and 1 base from J, the gap between germline ends came to 8 bases. This CDR3 is built from 14 residues. The CDR3 protein is CASSQGGNTGELFF. The CDR3 coding sequence is TGCGCCAGCAGCCAGGGAGGGAACACCGGGGAGCTGTTTTTT. The variable domain in full, with the rest retrieved from reference TRBV5-1 and TRBJ2-2, is KAGVTQTPRYLIKTRGQQVTLSCSPISGHRSVSWYQQTPGQGLQFLFEYFSETQRNKGNFPGRFSGRQFSNSRSEMNVSTLELGDSALYLCASSQGGNTGELFFGEGSRLTVL.

This rearrangement joins TRBV7-3 to TRBJ2-1; D remains unclear. Germline assignment: CDR1 SGHTA and CDR2 FQGTGA. There are 13 residues in the CDR3. The germline V and J ends were trimmed by 3 bases and 10 bases, with 13 bases remaining between them. This CDR3 reads CASSFSFFREQFF. Written as DNA, the CDR3 is TGTGCCAGCAGCTTCTCTTTCTTCCGGGAGCAGTTCTTC.

The chain combines TRBV5-1 with TRBJ1-5; D might be TRBD1 (5 bases). The CDR3 covers 13 residues. The V end was cut by 1 base, the J end by 7 bases, with 9 bases between. Germline values: CDR1 SGHRS, CDR2 YFSETQ. The CDR3 protein is CASSLRGEQPQHF. CDR3 DNA sequence: TGCGCCAGCAGCTTGCGGGGGGAGCAGCCCCAGCATTTT.

The chain joins TRBV6-5 to TRBJ1-2, with D perhaps matching TRBD1 (6 bases). The germline CDR1 and CDR2 sequences are MNHEY and SVGAGI. Deletions cut 6 bases from V and 2 bases from J, with 16 bases between. The CDR3 is made up of 15 amino acids. In nucleotides, the CDR3 is TGTGCCAGCAGGCCGATTGGGGACAAGAACTATGGCTACACCTTC. Translating it yields CASRPIGDKNYGYTF.

CDR3 residues: CAWSRLAGGFGEQFF. Written as DNA, the CDR3 is TGTGCCTGGAGTAGACTAGCGGGAGGGTTCGGTGAGCAGTTCTTC. The chain links TRBV30 to TRBJ2-1; the match to TRBD2 covers 14 bases. Germline-derived CDR1 and CDR2 are GTSNPN and SVGIG (reference sequence). The junction had 6 bases not matched to a gene; V was cut back by 2 bases and J by 9 bases. The CDR3 has 15 amino acids.

The chain carries TRBV6-1 and TRBJ2-7, with D possibly being TRBD1 (5 bases). The V end lost 5 bases, the J end lost 0 bases, and 11 bases lay between the germline ends. The germline gives CDR1 MNHNS, CDR2 SASEGT. The CDR3 length is 14 residues. In nucleotides, the CDR3 is TGTGCCAGCAGTACAGGAGAGAGCTCCTACGAGCAGTACTTC. Residues: CASSTGESSYEQYF.

The chain uses TRBV7-9 and TRBJ2-5; TRBD2 is a possible D gene (5 bases). V gave up 1 base and J gave up 6 bases, with 12 bases separating them. Germline CDR1 and CDR2: SEHNR and FQNEAQ (reference sequence). The CDR3 is 14 residues long. As DNA, the CDR3 is TGTGCCAGCAGCTTAGAGACTACTCAACAGACCCAGTACTTC. This gives the protein CASSLETTQQTQYF.